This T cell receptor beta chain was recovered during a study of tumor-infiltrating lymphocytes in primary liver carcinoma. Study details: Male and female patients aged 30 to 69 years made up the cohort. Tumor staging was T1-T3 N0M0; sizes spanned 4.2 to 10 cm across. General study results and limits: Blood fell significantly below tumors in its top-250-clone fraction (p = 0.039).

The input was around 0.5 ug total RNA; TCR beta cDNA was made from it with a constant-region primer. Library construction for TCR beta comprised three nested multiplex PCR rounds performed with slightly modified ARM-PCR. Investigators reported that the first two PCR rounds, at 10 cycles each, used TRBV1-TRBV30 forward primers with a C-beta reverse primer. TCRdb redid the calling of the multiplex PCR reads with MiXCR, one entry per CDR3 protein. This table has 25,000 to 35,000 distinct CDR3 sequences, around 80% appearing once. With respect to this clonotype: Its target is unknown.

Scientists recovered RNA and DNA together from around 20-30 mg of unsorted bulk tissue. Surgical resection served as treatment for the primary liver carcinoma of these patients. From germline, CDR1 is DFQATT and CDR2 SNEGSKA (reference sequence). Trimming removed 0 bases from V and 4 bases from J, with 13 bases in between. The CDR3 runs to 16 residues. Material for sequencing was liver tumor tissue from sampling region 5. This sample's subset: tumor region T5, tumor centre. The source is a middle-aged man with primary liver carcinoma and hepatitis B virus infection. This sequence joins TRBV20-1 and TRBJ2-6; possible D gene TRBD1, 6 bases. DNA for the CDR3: TGCAGTGCTAGAGATTTCGGGCAGGGGGGGGCCAACGTCCTGACTTTC. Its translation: CSARDFGQGGANVLTF.